This T cell receptor beta chain was sequenced during a study of blood T cell repertoires in COVID-19 (dated by TCRdb to about 2020). Describing the broader study: The collaborator samples originated in the United States, Italy and Spain and spanned the acute and convalescent phases of COVID-19. The prospective study material was composed of cDNA or gDNA derived from T cells, B-cell-depleted T cells, or PBMCs. Subjects who had been exposed to COVID-19, were actively infected with it, or had recovered from it provided the deeply sampled blood TCRbeta repertoires that made up the dataset. The repertoires were released in a freely available public database meant as a resource for research on the immune response to SARS-CoV-2. The samples were drawn from the first 160 participants of the ongoing ImmuneRACE study and from over a thousand subjects provided by 6 global collaborators. Nearly every sample came with metadata listing a de-identified subject ID, COVID-19 status, age in years and sex. Where available, HLA class I and class II types were obtained from metadata supplied by the sample provider rather than from assay-based typing. What the authors observed across the whole study: The amount of clinical and demographic metadata varied by source and participant and was provided uncurated.

The immunoSEQ Assay, a bias-controlled multiplex PCR, was used to amplify TCRbeta CDR3 regions from genomic DNA. As for the authors' bioinformatics: Within the assay, amplification of reference gene primers was used to estimate how many nucleated cells each sample contained. Sequence reads were collapsed and filtered to measure the absolute abundance of every unique TCRbeta CDR3 rearrangement. For each sample, productive Simpson clonality was calculated as the square root of Simpson's diversity index across productive rearrangements. What TCRdb holds here is the immuneACCESS table cut down to in-frame rearrangements. Part of the clones is not present; checked against another copy, under half of the missing clones reflect an unresolved V gene, and the others are unexplained. V and J calls and clone size come straight from that table; D and trimming were deduced from the DNA. The sample table lists 46,000 or so clones, less than 90% of them with a count of one. Jointly, the top ten make up approximately 12% of the sample.

Its CDR3 holds 11 amino acids, cysteine through phenylalanine. The entry retains the CDR3 DNA only, 33 bases that are in frame from base 1. Looking up the germline V gene yields CDR1 MNHEY and CDR2 SVGEGT. The germline ends are 9 bases apart after V is trimmed by 6 bases and J by 6 bases. Points on this clone: The antigen this receptor binds is unknown. The input lacks base qualities; no much larger clone sits a single base away.

Each collaborating institution followed its own protocols to collect whole blood in K2EDTA tubes. For TCRbeta analysis, collaborators shipped samples as frozen whole blood, isolated PBMCs, or DNA extracted from either of those sample types. This chain joins TRBV6-2 or TRBV6-3 to TRBJ2-7; TRBD2 is perhaps the D gene, given 6 matching bases. The sequence was obtained from a human donor in a cohort sampled during active COVID-19. The sequencing input was peripheral blood. The CDR3 reads as follows: CASSRLGEQYF. The sequenced DNA is TGTGCCAGCAGCCGACTAGGCGAGCAGTACTTC.